This T cell receptor (beta chain) was sequenced in a study of blood T cell repertoires in COVID-19. Study-wide context: Sites in the United States, Italy and Spain provided acute and convalescent COVID-19 samples. The cDNA or gDNA used as material had been derived from T cells, B-cell-depleted T cells, or PBMCs.

Germline-derived CDR1 and CDR2 are SGHAT and FQNNGV. The CDR3 extends over 15 amino acids. Trimming pared 6 bases from V and 4 bases from J, leaving 16 bases between. Original analysis: Nucleated cell number was recorded as an estimate derived from reference gene primer amplification. Assay: immunoSEQ multiplex PCR; the TCRdb copy retains only in-frame clones and omits some. For V, J and clone size, that table is used; D and trimming come from the DNA. The sample includes about 100,000 clones, 88% of them seen just once. This sequence originates from a human donor in a cohort sampled during active COVID-19. The chain couples TRBV11-2 to TRBJ2-1; D remains unclear. Sequenced material: peripheral blood. The CDR3 sequence: CASRPVAAYYNEQFF. CDR3 bases: TGTGCCAGCAGGCCCGTGGCGGCCTATTACAATGAGCAGTTCTTC.